The 19 T cell receptor beta chains below were found in one sample sequenced in a study of T cell clonality in common variable immunodeficiency (dated by TCRdb to about 2015). Libraries were constructed by the immunoSEQ multiplex PCR assay. As stored in TCRdb, this immuneACCESS dataset retains in-frame rearrangements with V and J assigned. A fraction of the clones does not appear; measured against another copy, unresolved V genes explain less than half of the discrepancy, and the remainder lacks a known reason. The table gives about 52,000 clones for this sample, with none occurring only once. The ten largest make up 1.8% of the sample. Input material: peripheral blood mononuclear cells. The receptors shown here come from a person aged 18 to 70 in good health.

This clone came up many times. The CDR3 extends 3 residues past the end of the read, so its final part is completed from the germline J gene. The rearrangement joins TRBV12-5 to TRBJ2-1; D possibly corresponds to TRBD1 (6 bases). CDR3 length: 13 amino acids. V dropped 2 bases and J dropped 9 bases, with 11 bases sitting between them. Germline loops: CDR1 LGHNT, CDR2 FRNRAP. CDR3 residues: CASGLQGLSEQFF. The DNA read from the CDR3 is TGTGCTAGTGGTTTGCAGGGGCTGAGTGAG.

Ten or more counts support this clone. Read sequence stops 3 residues before the CDR3 end, and the germline J gene provides the missing end. The chain recombines TRBV5-1 with TRBJ1-1, with 7 nucleotides matching TRBD1. The length of the CDR3 is 15 residues. Unmatched junction bases numbered 5, after V lost 0 bases and J lost 3 bases. The germline gives CDR1 SGHRS, CDR2 YFSETQ. The CDR3 loop is CASSLVARGDTEAFF. The DNA read from the CDR3 is TGCGCCAGCAGCTTGGTTGCCAGGGGGGACACTGAA.

This clone has just a few counts. The read comes to an end 3 residues before the CDR3 does, leaving the germline J gene to fill in the end. This chain links TRBV6-2 or TRBV6-3 with TRBJ2-3; 12 bases align to TRBD2. This CDR3 comprises 16 residues. The germline gives CDR1 MNHEY, CDR2 SVGEGT. The covered CDR3 bases are TGTGCCAGCAGTAACCCCCTAGCGGGGGGGTACTATGCG. This sequence encodes CASSNPLAGGYYA. The whole CDR3 protein is CASSNPLAGGYYAQYF.

This clone ranks as medium-sized. The read terminates 3 residues before the CDR3 end, so the remaining end is supplied by the germline J gene. The chain links TRBV6-2 or TRBV6-3 to TRBJ2-3; possibly TRBD2 for D (6 bases). Trimming left V 7 bases short and J 4 bases short, with 12 bases between. CDR1 is MNHEY, CDR2 SVGEGT, per germline. The CDR3 totals 13 residues. CDR3 residues: CASTLEGADTQYF. The DNA read from the CDR3 is TGTGCCAGCACCTTGGAGGGCGCAGATACG.

This clone was seen more than once but under ten times. The read finishes 3 residues shy of the CDR3 end, and the germline J gene is used to complete it. Other nucleotide sequences in the sample specify the same CDR3. The V call is TRBV6-2 or TRBV6-3, the J call TRBJ1-3; TRBD1 aligns across 9 bases. The J segment lost 2 bases and the V segment lost 5 bases, leaving 7 bases of the junction unmatched. The CDR3 sequence is 16 residues long. The germline gives CDR1 MNHEY, CDR2 SVGEGT. The CDR3 DNA, read in part, is TGTGCCAGCAGTCGCGACACAGGGGGCACTGGAAACACC. As protein: CASSRDTGGTGNT. The entire CDR3 is CASSRDTGGTGNTIYF.

This clone was observed many times. The CDR3 bases that were read are TGCAGCGTTGAAGAGACAGGGGGCGGCGGGGAG. As protein: CSVEETGGGGE. The full CDR3 protein reads CSVEETGGGGELFF. The gene calls are TRBV29-1 and TRBJ2-2; 10 nucleotides agree with TRBD1. The CDR3 end is not reached by the read, which stops 3 residues before it; the germline J gene fills it in. CDR3 length: 14 amino acids. Germline values: CDR1 SQVTM, CDR2 ANQGSEA. The V gene end was trimmed by 0 bases and the J gene end by 7 bases; junction bases not matched to a gene: 2.

This clone appeared many times. The CDR3 end lies 3 residues beyond the end of the read and is filled in from the germline J gene. The chain uses TRBV5-1 and TRBJ2-1, with TRBD2 identical over 12 bases. After removal of 0 bases from V and 5 bases from J, the junction contained 3 bases not matched to a gene. The CDR3 runs to 16 residues. CDR1 SGHRS and CDR2 YFSETQ come from the germline V gene. CDR3: CASSLDLAGGNNEQFF. The CDR3 DNA, read in part, is TGCGCCAGCAGCTTGGATCTAGCGGGGGGGAACAATGAG. The variable domain in full, completed from reference TRBV5-1 and TRBJ2-1, reads KAGVTQTPRYLIKTRGQQVTLSCSPISGHRSVSWYQQTPGQGLQFLFEYFSETQRNKGNFPGRFSGRQFSNSRSEMNVSTLELGDSALYLCASSLDLAGGNNEQFFGPGTRLTVL.

This clone was recorded at least ten times. The read falls 3 residues short of the CDR3 end, and the missing part is taken from the germline J gene. The chain is built from TRBV15 and TRBJ2-3; D call uncertain. Trimming shortened V by 4 bases and J by 5 bases, and 10 bases separated the two germline ends. Germline V gives CDR1 LNHNV, CDR2 YYDKDF (reference sequence). This CDR3 has 13 amino acids. The part of the CDR3 DNA that was read is TGTGCCACCAGCACCCAGGTAGGAGATACG. Translation gives CATSTQVGDT. The whole CDR3 sequence reads CATSTQVGDTQYF.

This clone was counted ten times or more. From the germline J gene comes the end of the CDR3, since the read stops 3 residues before it. This chain links TRBV30 with TRBJ1-1, with unresolved D. Germline V gives CDR1 GTSNPN, CDR2 SVGIG (reference sequence). The CDR3 is made up of 15 amino acids. The germline V and J ends were trimmed by 4 bases and 0 bases, with 15 bases remaining between them. CDR3 in amino acids: CAWTSFPGLNTEAFF. The sequenced part of the CDR3 DNA is TGTGCCTGGACGTCTTTCCCAGGTTTGAACACTGAA.

This clone showed up many times. The read halts 3 residues ahead of the CDR3 end, with the missing end drawn from the germline J gene. The J gene is TRBJ2-5, the V gene TRBV6-1; no firm D call. Germline values: CDR1 MNHNS, CDR2 SASEGT. V was shortened by 3 bases and J by 4 bases, with 9 bases between the two germline ends. This CDR3 comprises 13 residues. The sequenced part of the CDR3 DNA is TGTGCCAGCAGTGATCGACTGCCAGAGACC. It encodes CASSDRLPET. In full, the CDR3 is CASSDRLPETQYF.

This clone has a count of ten or more. The read ends 3 residues early relative to the CDR3; the germline J gene fills the gap. The chain carries TRBV23-1 and TRBJ1-5; a weak D match, TRBD1 (5 bases). TRBV23-1 qualifies as an ORF whose function is uncertain. V gave up 2 bases and J gave up 7 bases, with 21 bases separating them. The CDR3 is 17 residues long. The CDR3 loop reads CASSQTPSGGAGQPQHF. CDR3 bases read: TGCGCCAGCAGTCAAACCCCCTCAGGAGGGGCTGGGCAGCCC.

This clone was picked up a small number of times. The CDR3 end falls 3 residues outside the read, so it is completed with the germline J gene. The V call is TRBV20-1, the J call TRBJ1-1; no definite D call. The CDR3 covers 13 residues. CDR1 DFQATT and CDR2 SNEGSKA come from the germline V gene (reference sequence). V was pared by 6 bases and J by 4 bases, with 15 bases between. The sequenced CDR3 bases are TGCAGTGCCGAATTTGGGCCTACCACTGAA. Amino acids: CSAEFGPTTE. The complete CDR3 sequence is CSAEFGPTTEAFF.

The sample holds many counts of this clone. Read data end 3 residues before the CDR3 end; the end is taken from the germline J gene. The chain is built from TRBV10-1 and TRBJ2-1; D remains unclear. The CDR3 spans 13 residues. Trimming took 0 bases from V and 6 from J, leaving 6 bases between them. Germline values: CDR1 WNHNN, CDR2 SYGVQD (reference sequence). The CDR3 bases that were read are TGCGCCAGCAGTGAGTCGTTAGTCAATGAG. It is translated as CASSESLVNE. The CDR3 in full is CASSESLVNEQFF.

Notes on this clone: The read terminates 3 residues before the CDR3 end, so the remaining end is supplied by the germline J gene. The chain couples TRBV7-2 to TRBJ2-1; TRBD2 aligns across 15 bases. Germline CDR1 and CDR2: SGHTA and FQGNSA. This CDR3 region has 15 residues. V lost 4 bases and J lost 8; bases outside the gene matches: 3. CDR3 DNA (partial): TGTGCCAGCAGCTGGACTAGCGGGGGGGGTGATGAG. As protein: CASSWTSGGGDE. The whole CDR3 sequence is CASSWTSGGGDEQFF.

This clone was detected a few times. The missing CDR3 end, 3 residues past where the read stops, is filled in from the germline J gene. The chain recombines TRBV6-2 or TRBV6-3 with TRBJ1-1, with D hard to call. Germline lookup yields CDR1 MNHEY and CDR2 SVGEGT. The CDR3 sequence is 15 residues long. The CDR3 sequence: CASSYSTNSAYEAFF. CDR3 DNA (partial): TGTGCCAGCAGTTACTCGACTAACAGCGCCTACGAG.

This clone has a count of ten or more. The CDR3 is cut off 3 residues early in the read; its end comes from the germline J gene. The chain combines TRBV20-1 with TRBJ2-1; 12 bases are shared with TRBD2. The junction had 10 bases not matched to a gene; V was cut back by 0 bases and J by 4 bases. From germline, CDR1 is DFQATT and CDR2 SNEGSKA (reference sequence). The length of the CDR3 is 18 residues. The CDR3 bases that were read are TGCAGTGCTAGAGAGGGGAGCCGGACTAGCGGGGTTTACAATGAG. Its translation is CSAREGSRTSGVYNE. The entire CDR3 sequence reads CSAREGSRTSGVYNEQFF.

This clone was recorded a few times. The junction does not match germline at one end; this may be a read error. Sequencing ends 3 residues short of the CDR3 end; the germline J gene provides the rest. This sequence joins TRBV7-7 and TRBJ1-2, with D unresolved. There are 13 residues in the CDR3. CDR1 SSHAT and CDR2 FNYEAQ come from the germline V gene (reference sequence). The sequenced CDR3 bases are TGTGCTAGCAGCTCCCTCCTTGCGGATGAC. It codes for CASSSLLADD. In full, the CDR3 is CASSSLLADDYTF.

The table lists this clone with many counts. The read stops 3 residues short of the end of the CDR3; the missing end is completed from the germline J gene. This rearrangement joins TRBV6-2 or TRBV6-3 to TRBJ2-7; D might be TRBD1 (6 bases). The CDR3 has 14 amino acids. Trimming stripped 7 bases from V and 1 base from J, with 14 bases between. Germline CDR1 and CDR2: MNHEY and SVGEGT. The CDR3 here is CASNSPTGSYEQYF. Incomplete CDR3 DNA: TGTGCCAGCAACAGCCCGACAGGATCCTACGAG.

Of note for this clone: The read ends 3 residues shy of where the CDR3 ends; the end is completed using the germline J gene. Other DNA sequences in this sample translate to the same CDR3. The rearrangement uses TRBV7-2 and TRBJ2-3; 10 positions match TRBD2. The germline V gene encodes CDR1 SGHTA and CDR2 FQGNSA. J gave up 6 bases and V 6 bases, and 9 bases lay outside the gene matches. The CDR3 runs to 15 residues. CDR3 region: CASSPPSGGPDTQYF. The part of the CDR3 DNA that was read is TGTGCCAGCAGTCCTCCTAGCGGGGGTCCCGATACG.